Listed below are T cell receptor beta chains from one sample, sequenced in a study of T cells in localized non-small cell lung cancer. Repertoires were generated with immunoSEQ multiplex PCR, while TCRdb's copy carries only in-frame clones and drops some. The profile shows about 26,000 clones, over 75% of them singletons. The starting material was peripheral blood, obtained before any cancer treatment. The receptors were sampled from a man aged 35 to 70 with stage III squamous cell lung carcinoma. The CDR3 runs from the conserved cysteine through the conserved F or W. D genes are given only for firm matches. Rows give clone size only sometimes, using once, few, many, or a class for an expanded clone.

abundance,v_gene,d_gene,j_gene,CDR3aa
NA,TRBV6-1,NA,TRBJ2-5,CASSPPQETQYF
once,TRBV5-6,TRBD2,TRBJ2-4,CASSSQPRGGKLAKNIQYF
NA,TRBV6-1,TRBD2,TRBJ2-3,CASIERDGTDTQYF
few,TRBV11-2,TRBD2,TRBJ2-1,CASSLRLASSYNEQFF
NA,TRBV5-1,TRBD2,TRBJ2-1,CASRPGLANINEQFF
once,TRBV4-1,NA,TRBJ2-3,CASSQDPRDTQYF
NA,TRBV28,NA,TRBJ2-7,CASSLEELSYEQYF
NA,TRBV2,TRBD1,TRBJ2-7,CASSEWGTGRYFYEQYF
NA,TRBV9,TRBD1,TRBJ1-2,CASSSEGGSYGYTF
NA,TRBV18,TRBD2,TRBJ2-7,CASSPREAARGGEQYF
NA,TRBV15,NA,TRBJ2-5,CATSRVRGTVETQYF
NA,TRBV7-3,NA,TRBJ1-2,CASSSGTVNYGYTF
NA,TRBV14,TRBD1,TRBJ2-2,CASSPLNRDRGELFF
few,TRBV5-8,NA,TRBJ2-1,CASRALHEQFF
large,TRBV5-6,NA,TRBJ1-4,CASDVGATNEKLFF
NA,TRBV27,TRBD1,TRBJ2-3,CASSSGQGTDTQYF
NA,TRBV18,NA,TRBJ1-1,CASSPRDPRNTEAFF
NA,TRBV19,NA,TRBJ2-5,CASSILLRETQYF
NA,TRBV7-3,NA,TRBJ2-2,CASSPPAAGELFF
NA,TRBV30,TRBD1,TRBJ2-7,CAWRDRGSYEQYF
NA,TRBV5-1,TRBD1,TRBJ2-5,CASVRTGWLQETQYF
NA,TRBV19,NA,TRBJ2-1,CASTPSGQVGADEQFF
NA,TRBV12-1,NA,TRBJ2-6,CASSPSRSGANVLTF
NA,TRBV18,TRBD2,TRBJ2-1,CASSTSGGFFEQFF
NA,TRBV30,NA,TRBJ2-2,CAWSVLGSNTGELFF
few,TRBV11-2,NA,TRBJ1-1,CASSPSKSTGNTEAFF
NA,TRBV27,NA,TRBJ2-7,CASSGHGTPRGGEQYF
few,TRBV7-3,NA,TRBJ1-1,CASSSQHGEAFF
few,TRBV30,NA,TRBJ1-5,CAWNGQGNNQPQHF
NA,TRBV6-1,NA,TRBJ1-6,CASSEELPLHF
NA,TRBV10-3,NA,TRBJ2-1,CAISEGLHSYNEQFF
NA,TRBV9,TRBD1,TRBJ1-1,CASSVALGTGNSAFF
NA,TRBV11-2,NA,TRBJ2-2,CASSLGWNGELFF
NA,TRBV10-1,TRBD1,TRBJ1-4,CASSDATQGARRKTVF
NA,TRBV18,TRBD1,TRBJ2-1,CASSPPGTEKFF
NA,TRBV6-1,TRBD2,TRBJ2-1,CASSESASGEYNEQFF
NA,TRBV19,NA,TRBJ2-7,CASGRLGWPAEQYF
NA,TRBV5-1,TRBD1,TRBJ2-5,CASSLQGEETQYF
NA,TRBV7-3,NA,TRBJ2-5,CASSSAGAKGETRYF
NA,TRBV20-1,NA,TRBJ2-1,CSALFGPEQFF
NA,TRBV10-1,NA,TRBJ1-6,CASRSGPTGPLHF
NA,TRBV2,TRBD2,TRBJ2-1,CASSQRLADNEQFF
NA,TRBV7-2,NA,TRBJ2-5,CASSSLARGGKLIWETQYF
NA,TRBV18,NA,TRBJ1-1,CASSPTQGRRNTEAFF
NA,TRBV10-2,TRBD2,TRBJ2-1,CASTGAAGGLYNEQFF
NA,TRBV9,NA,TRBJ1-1,CASSKTSNTEAFF
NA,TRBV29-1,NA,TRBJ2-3,CSAGPDTQYF
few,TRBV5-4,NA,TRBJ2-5,CASSLGTKETQYF
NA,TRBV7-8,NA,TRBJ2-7,CASSFSRLTYEQYF